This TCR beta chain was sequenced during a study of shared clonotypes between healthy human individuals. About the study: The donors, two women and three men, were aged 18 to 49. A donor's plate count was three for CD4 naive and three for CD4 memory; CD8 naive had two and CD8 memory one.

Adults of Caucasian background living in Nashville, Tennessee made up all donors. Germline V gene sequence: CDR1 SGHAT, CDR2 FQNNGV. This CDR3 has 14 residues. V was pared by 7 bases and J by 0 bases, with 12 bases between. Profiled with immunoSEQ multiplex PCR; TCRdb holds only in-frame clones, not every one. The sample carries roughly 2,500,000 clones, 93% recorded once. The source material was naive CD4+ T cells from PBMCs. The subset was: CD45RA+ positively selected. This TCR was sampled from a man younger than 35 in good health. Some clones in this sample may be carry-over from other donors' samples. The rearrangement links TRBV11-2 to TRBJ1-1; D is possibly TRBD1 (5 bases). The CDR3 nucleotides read TGTGCCAGCACCCAGGGCAGGGTGAACACTGAAGCTTTCTTT. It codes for CASTQGRVNTEAFF. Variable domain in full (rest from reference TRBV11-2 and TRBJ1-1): EAGVAQSPRYKIIEKRQSVAFWCNPISGHATLYWYQQILGQGPKLLIQFQNNGVVDDSQLPKDRFSAERLKGVDSTLKIQPAKLEDSAVYLCASTQGRVNTEAFFGQGTRLTVV.